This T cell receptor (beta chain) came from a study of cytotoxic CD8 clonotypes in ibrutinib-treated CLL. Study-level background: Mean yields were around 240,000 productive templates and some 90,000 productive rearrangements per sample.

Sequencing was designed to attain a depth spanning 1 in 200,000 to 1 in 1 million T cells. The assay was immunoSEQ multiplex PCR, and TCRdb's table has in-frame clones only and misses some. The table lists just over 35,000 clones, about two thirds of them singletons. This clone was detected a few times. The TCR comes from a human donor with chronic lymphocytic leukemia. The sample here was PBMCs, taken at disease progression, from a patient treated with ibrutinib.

The CDR3 DNA follows: TGTGCCAGTAGCCACCCAATGAGGCAGAACACTGAAGCTTTCTTT. This gives the protein CASSHPMRQNTEAFF. The chain employs TRBV19 and TRBJ1-1; D is unresolved. V was cut by 6 bases and J by 1 base, with 15 bases left in between. Looked up from germline, CDR1 is LNHDA and CDR2 is SQIVND (reference sequence). There are 15 residues in the CDR3. Full variable domain (remainder filled in from reference TRBV19 and TRBJ1-1): DGGITQSPKYLFRKEGQNVTLSCEQNLNHDAMYWYRQDPGQGLRLIYYSQIVNDFQKGDIAEGYSVSREKKESFPLTVTSAQKNPTAFYLCASSHPMRQNTEAFFGQGTRLTVV.